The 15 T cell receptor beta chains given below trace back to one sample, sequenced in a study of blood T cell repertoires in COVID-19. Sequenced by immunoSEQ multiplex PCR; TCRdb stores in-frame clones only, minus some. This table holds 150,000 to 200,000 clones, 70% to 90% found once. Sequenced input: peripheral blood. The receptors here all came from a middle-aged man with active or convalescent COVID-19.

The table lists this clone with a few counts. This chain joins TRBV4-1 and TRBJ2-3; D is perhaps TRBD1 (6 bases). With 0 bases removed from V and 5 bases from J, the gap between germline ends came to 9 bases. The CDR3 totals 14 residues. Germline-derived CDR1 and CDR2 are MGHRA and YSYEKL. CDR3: CASSQEGAEDTQYF. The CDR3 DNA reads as TGCGCCAGCAGCCAAGAGGGGGCGGAAGATACGCAGTATTTT.

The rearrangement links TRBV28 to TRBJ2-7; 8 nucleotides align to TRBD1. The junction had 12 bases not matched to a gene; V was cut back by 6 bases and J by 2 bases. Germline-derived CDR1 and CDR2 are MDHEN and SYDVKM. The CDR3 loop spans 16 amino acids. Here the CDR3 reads CASSRTRQGSTYEQYF. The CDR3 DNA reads TGTGCCAGCAGCCGAACCAGACAGGGGTCAACCTACGAGCAGTACTTC.

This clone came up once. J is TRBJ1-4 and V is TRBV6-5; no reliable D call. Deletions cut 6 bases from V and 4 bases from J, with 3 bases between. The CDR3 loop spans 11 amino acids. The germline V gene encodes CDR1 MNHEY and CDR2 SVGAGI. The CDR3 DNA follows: TGTGCCAGCAGGTATAATGAAAAACTGTTTTTT. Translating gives CASRYNEKLFF.

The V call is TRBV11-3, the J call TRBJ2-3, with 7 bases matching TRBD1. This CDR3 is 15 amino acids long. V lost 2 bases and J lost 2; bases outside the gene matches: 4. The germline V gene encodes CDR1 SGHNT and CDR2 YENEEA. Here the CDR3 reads CASSLRGGPTDTQYF. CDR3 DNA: TGTGCCAGCAGCTTAAGAGGGGGCCCCACAGATACGCAGTATTTT.

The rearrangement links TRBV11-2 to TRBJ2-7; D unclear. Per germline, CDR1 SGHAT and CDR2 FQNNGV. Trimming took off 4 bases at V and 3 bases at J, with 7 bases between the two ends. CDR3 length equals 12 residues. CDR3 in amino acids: CASSSLGYEQYF. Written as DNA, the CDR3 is TGTGCCAGCAGCTCACTCGGCTACGAGCAGTACTTC.

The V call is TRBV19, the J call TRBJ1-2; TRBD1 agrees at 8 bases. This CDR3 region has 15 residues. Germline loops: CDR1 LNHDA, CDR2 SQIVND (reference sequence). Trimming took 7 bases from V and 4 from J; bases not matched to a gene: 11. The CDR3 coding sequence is TGTGCCAGTACCTCCTCGGACAGGGCGAGCTATGGCTACACCTTC. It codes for CASTSSDRASYGYTF.

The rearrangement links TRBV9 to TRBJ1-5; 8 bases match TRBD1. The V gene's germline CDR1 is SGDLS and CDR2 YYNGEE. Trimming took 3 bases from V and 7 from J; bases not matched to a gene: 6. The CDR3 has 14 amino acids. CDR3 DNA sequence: TGTGCCAGCAGCGCGGGACAGGTTGGACAGCCCCAGCATTTT. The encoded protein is CASSAGQVGQPQHF. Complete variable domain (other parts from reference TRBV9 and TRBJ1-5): DSGVTQTPKHLITATGQRVTLRCSPRSGDLSVYWYQQSLDQGLQFLIQYYNGEERAKGNILERFSAQQFPDLHSELNLSSLELGDSALYFCASSAGQVGQPQHFGDGTRLSIL.

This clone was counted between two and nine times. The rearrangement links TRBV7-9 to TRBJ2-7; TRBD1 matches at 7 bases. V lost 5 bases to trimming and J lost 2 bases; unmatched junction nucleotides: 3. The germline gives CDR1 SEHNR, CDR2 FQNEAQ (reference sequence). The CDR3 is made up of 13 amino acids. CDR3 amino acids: CASSRQGTYEQYF. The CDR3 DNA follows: TGTGCCAGCAGCCGACAGGGTACCTACGAGCAGTACTTC.

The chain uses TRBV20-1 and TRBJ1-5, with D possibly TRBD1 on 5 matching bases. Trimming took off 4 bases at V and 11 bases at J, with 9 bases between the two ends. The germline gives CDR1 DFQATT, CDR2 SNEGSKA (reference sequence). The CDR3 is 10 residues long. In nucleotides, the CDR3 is TGCAGTGCTACAGACAGTGCCCAGCATTTT. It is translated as CSATDSAQHF.

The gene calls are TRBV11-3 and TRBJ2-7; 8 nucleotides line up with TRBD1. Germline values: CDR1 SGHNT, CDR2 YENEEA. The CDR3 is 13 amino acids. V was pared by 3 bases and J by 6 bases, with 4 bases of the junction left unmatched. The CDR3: CASSLRTGPEQYF. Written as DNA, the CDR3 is TGTGCCAGCAGCTTGAGGACAGGGCCCGAGCAGTACTTC.

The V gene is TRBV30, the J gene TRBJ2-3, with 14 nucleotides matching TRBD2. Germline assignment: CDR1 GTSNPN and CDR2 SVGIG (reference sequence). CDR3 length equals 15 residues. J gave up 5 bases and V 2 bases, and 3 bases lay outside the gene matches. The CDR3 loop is CAWSRGTSGGDTQYF. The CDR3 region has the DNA TGTGCCTGGAGTAGGGGGACTAGCGGGGGAGATACGCAGTATTTT. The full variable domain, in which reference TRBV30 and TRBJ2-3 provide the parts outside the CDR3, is SQTIHQWPATLVQPVGSPLSLECTVEGTSNPNLYWYRQAAGRGLQLLFYSVGIGQISSEVPQNLSASRPQDRQFILSSKKLLLSDSGFYLCAWSRGTSGGDTQYFGPGTRLTVL.

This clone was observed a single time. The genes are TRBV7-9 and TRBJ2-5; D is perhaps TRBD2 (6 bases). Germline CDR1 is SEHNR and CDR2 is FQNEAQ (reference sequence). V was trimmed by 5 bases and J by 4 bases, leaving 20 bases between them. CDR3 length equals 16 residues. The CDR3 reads CASSGPGAPTTETQYF. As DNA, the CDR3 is TGTGCCAGCAGCGGACCGGGAGCCCCAACGACAGAGACCCAGTACTTC.

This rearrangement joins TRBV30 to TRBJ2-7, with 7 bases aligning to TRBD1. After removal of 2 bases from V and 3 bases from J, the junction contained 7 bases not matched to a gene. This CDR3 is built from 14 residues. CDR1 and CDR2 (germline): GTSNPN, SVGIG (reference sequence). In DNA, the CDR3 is TGTGCCTGGAGTTGGGGACAGCTGAGCTACGAGCAGTACTTC. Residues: CAWSWGQLSYEQYF.

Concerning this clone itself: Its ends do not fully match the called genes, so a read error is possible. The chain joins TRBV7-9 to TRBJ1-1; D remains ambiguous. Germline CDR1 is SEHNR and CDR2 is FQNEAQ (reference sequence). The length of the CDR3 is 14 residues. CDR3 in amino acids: CASNLGGSNTEAFF. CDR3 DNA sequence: TGTGCCAGCAACTTAGGAGGGTCGAACACTGAAGCTTTCTTT.

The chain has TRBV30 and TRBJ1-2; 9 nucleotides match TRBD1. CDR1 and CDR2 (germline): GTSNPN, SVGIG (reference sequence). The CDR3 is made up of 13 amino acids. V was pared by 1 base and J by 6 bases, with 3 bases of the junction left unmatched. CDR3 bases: TGTGCCTGGAGTGCCCGGACAGGGGATGGCTACACCTTC. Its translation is CAWSARTGDGYTF.